The source of this TCR beta chain is a study of blood T cell repertoires in COVID-19. Study summary: Donors in the United States, Italy and Spain gave samples during acute or convalescent COVID-19. PBMCs, B-cell-depleted T cells, or T cells provided the cDNA or gDNA that made up the material.

J lost 8 bases, V lost 4 bases, and 7 bases had no gene match. This CDR3 is built from 14 residues. Germline V gene sequence: CDR1 SGHNT, CDR2 YYREEE (reference sequence). Authors' methods: Amplifying reference gene primers gave estimates of nucleated cell counts. Sequencing was performed with immunoSEQ multiplex PCR; in TCRdb, only in-frame clones are kept and a portion is missing. V, J and clone size reflect that table, while D and trimming were determined from the DNA. Of 100,000 to 140,000 clones in the sample, about 91% were seen once. The rearrangement joins TRBV5-4 to TRBJ1-4; TRBD1 aligns across 8 bases. The receptor was derived from a man in his fifties with active or convalescent COVID-19. The sample taken for sequencing was peripheral blood. The DNA of the CDR3 is TGTGCCAGCAGCCGGGACAGGTCTAGCGAAAAACTGTTTTTT. Amino acids: CASSRDRSSEKLFF.